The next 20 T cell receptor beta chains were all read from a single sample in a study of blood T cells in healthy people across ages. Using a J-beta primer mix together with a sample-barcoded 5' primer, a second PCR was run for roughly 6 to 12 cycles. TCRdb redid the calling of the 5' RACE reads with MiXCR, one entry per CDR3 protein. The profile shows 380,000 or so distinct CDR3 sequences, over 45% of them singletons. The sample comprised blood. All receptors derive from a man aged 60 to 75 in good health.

In DNA, the CDR3 is TGCAGCGTTGAACAAGTCGGATTCGGAGCCACTGAAGCTTTCTTT. Translated, it gives CSVEQVGFGATEAFF. The chain links TRBV29-1 to TRBJ1-1; D is uncertain. This CDR3 has 15 amino acids. Germline loops: CDR1 SQVTM, CDR2 ANQGSEA. V was cut by 2 bases and J by 4 bases, with 17 bases left in between. Variable domain in full (rest from reference TRBV29-1 and TRBJ1-1): SAVISQKPSRDICQRGTSLTIQCQVDSQVTMMFWYRQQPGQSLTLIATANQGSEATYESGFVIDKFPISRPNLTFSTLTVSNMSPEDSSIYLCSVEQVGFGATEAFFGQGTRLTVV.

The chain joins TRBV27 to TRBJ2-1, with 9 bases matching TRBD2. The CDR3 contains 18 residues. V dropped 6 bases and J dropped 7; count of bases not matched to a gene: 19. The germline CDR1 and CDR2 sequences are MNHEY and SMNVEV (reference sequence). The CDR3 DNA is TGTGCCAGCAGCGCCCAGGCTAGAGCGGGAGGCCCACAAAATGAGCAGTTCTTC. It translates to CASSAQARAGGPQNEQFF.

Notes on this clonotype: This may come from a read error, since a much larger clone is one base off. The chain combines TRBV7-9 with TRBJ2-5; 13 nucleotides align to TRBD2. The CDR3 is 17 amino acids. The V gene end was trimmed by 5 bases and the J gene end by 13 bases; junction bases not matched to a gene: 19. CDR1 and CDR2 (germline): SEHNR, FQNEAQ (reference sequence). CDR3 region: CASSPRRLAGGHNERYF. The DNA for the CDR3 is TGTGCCAGCAGCCCCCGACGACTAGCGGGAGGCCACAATGAGCGGTACTTC.

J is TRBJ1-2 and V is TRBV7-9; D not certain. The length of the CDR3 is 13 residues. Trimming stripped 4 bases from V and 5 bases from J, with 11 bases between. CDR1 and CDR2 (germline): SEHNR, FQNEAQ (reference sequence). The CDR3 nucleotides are TGTGCCAGCAGCTCGGGCAGCGATTATGGCTACACCTTC. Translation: CASSSGSDYGYTF.

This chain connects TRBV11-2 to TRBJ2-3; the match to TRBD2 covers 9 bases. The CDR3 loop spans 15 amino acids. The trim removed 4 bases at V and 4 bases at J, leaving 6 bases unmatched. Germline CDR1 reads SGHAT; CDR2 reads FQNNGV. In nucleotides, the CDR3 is TGTGCCAGCAGCTACAGCGGGGGGAGGGCAGATACGCAGTATTTT. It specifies CASSYSGGRADTQYF.

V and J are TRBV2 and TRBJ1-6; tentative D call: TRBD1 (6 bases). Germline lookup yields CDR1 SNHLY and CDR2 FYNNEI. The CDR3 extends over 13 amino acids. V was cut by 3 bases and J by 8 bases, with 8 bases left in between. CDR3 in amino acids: CASSDRGDSPLHF. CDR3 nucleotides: TGTGCCAGCAGTGACAGGGGTGATTCACCCCTCCACTTT.

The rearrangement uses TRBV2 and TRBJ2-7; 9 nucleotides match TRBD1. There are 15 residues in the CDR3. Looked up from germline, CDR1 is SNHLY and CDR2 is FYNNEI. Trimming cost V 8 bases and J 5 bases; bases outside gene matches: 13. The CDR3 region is CASSRSGDRAHEQYF. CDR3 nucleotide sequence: TGTGCCAGCTCTAGGTCGGGGGACAGGGCCCACGAGCAGTACTTC.

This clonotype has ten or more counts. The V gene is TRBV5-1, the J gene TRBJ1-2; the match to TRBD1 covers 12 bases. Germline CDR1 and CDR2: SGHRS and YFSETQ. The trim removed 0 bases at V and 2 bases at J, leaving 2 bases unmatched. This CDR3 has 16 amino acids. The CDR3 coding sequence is TGCGCCAGCAGCTTGGATGGGACAGGGGGCAACTATGGCTACACCTTC. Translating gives CASSLDGTGGNYGYTF.

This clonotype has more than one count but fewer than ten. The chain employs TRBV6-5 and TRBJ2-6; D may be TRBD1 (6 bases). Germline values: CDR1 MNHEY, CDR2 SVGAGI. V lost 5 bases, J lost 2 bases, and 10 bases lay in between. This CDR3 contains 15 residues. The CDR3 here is CASSPYRAGANVLTF. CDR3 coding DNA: TGTGCCAGCAGTCCCTACAGGGCTGGGGCCAACGTCCTGACTTTC.

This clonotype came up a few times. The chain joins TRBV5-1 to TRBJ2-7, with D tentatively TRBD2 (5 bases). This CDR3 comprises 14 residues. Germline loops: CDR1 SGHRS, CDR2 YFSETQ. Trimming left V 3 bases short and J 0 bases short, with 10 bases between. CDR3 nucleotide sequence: TGCGCCAGCAGCTCCCAACTAGTCTCCTACGAGCAGTACTTC. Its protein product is CASSSQLVSYEQYF.

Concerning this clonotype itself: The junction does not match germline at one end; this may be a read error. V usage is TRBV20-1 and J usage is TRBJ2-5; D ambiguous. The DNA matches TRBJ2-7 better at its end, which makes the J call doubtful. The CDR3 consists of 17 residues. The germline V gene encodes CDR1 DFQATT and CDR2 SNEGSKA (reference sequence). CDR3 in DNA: TGCAGCGCTAGAGATTTGCGAGCGCCCCAGTTTCTCCACGAGCAGTACTTC. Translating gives CSARDLRAPQFLHEQYF.

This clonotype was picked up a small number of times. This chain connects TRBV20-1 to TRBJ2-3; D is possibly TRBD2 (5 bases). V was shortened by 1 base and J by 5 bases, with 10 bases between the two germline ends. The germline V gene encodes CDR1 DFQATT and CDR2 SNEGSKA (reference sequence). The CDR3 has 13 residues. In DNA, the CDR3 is TGCAGTGCTAGAGGCTCCCGGGGAGATACGCAGTATTTT. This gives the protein CSARGSRGDTQYF.

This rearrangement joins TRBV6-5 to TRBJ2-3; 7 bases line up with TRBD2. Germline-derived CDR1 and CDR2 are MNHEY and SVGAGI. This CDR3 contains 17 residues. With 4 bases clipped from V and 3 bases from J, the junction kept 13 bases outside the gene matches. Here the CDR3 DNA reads TGTGCCAGCAGTTTATATCCGGCTAGCGGTTCTACAGATACGCAGTATTTT. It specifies CASSLYPASGSTDTQYF.

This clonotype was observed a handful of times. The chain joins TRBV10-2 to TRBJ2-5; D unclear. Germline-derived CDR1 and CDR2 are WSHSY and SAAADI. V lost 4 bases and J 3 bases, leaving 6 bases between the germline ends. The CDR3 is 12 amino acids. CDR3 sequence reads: CASSAQKETQYF. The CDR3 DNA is TGCGCCAGCAGTGCGCAGAAAGAGACCCAGTACTTC.

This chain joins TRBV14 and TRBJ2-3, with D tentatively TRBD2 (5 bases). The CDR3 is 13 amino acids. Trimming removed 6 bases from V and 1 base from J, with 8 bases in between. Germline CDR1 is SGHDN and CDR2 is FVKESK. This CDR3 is CASRWTGTDTQYF. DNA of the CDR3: TGTGCCAGCAGGTGGACTGGCACAGATACGCAGTATTTT.

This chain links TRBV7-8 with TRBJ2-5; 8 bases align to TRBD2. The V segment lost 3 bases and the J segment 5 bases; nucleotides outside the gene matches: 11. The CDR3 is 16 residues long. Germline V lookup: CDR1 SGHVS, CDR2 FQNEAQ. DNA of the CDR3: TGTGCCAGCAGCTTCTGGACTAGCCCTCAAGGGGAGACCCAGTACTTC. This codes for CASSFWTSPQGETQYF.

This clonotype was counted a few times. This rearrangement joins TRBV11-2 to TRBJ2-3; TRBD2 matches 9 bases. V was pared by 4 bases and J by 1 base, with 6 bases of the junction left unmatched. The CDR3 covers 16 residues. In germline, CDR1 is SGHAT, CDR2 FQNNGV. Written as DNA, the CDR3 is TGTGCCAGCAGCTCGGTGGCTAGCGGGGGCACAGATACGCAGTATTTT. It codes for CASSSVASGGTDTQYF.

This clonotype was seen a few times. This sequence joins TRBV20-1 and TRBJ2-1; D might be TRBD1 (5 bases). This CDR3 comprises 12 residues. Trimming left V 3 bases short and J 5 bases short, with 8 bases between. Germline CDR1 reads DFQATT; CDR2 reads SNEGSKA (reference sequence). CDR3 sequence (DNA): TGCAGTGCTAGTACGGACAACAATGAGCAGTTCTTC. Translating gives CSASTDNNEQFF.

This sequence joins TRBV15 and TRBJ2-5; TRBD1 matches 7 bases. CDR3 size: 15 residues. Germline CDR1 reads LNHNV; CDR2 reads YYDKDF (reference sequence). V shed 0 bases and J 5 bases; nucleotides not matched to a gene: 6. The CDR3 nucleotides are TGTGCCACCAGCAGAGATGGAAAAGGGGGCGAGACCCAGTACTTC. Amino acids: CATSRDGKGGETQYF.

The CDR3 bases are TGTGCCACCAGGGACAGAGCCTACAATGAGCAGTTCTTC. It encodes CATRDRAYNEQFF. The chain couples TRBV10-3 to TRBJ2-1; TRBD1 matches at 7 bases. The CDR3 is 13 residues long. Germline V gives CDR1 ENHRY, CDR2 SYGVKD. With V trimmed by 10 bases and J by 2 bases, 5 bases remained unmatched.